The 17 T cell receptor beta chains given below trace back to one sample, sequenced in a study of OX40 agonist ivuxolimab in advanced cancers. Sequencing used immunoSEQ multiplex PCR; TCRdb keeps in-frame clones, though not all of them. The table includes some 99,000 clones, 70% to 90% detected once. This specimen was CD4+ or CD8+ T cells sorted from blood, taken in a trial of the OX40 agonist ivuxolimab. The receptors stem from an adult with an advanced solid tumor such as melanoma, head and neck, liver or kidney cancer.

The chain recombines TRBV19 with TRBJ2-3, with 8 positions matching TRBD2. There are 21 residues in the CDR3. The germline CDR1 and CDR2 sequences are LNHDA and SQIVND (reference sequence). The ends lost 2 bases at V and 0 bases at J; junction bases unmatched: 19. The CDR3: CASSIWGTSGGRRSSTDTQYF. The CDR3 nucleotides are TGTGCCAGTAGTATATGGGGGACTAGTGGGGGCCGGCGTTCTAGCACAGATACGCAGTATTTT.

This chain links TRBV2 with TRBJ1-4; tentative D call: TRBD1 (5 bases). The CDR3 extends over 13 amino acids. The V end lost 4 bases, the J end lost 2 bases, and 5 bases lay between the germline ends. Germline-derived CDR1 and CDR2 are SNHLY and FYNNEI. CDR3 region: CASSGQTNEKLFF. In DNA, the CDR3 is TGTGCCAGCAGTGGACAGACTAATGAAAAACTGTTTTTT.

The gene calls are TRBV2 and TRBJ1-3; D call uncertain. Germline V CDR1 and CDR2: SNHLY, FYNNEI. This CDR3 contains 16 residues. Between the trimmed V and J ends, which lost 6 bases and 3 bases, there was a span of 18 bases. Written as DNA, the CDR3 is TGTGCCAGCAGCTACTCGACCGGACGCAGTGGAAACACCATATATTTT. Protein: CASSYSTGRSGNTIYF. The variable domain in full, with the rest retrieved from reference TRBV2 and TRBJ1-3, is EPEVTQTPSHQVTQMGQEVILRCVPISNHLYFYWYRQILGQKVEFLVSFYNNEISEKSEIFDDQFSVERPDGSNFTLKIRSTKLEDSAMYFCASSYSTGRSGNTIYFGEGSWLTVV.

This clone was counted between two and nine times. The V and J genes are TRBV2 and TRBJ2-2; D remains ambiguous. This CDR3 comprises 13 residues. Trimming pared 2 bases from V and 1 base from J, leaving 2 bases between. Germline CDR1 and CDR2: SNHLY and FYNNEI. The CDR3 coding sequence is TGTGCCAGCAGTGAACAGAACACCGGGGAGCTGTTTTTT. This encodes CASSEQNTGELFF.

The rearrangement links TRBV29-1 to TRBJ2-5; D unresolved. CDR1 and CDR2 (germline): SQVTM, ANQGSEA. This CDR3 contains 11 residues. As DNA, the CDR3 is TGCAGTGGCTGGGGTATAGAGACCCAGTACTTC. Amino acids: CSGWGIETQYF.

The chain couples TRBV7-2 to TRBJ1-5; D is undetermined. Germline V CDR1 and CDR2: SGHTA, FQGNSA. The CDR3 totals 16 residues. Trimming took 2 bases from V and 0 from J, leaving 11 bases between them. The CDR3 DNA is TGTGCCAGCAGCTTACGCGGGGTCTATAGCAATCAGCCCCAGCATTTT. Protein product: CASSLRGVYSNQPQHF.

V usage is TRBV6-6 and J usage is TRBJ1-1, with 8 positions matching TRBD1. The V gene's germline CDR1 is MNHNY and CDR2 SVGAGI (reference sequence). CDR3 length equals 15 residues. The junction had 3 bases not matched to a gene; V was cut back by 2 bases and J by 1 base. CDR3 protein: CASSYLGQGNTEAFF. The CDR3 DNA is TGTGCCAGCAGTTACCTCGGACAGGGGAACACTGAAGCTTTCTTT.

The CDR3 here is CASRADRALTDTQYF. For the CDR3, the DNA is TGTGCCAGCAGAGCCGACAGGGCTCTCACAGATACGCAGTATTTT. The V and J genes are TRBV2 and TRBJ2-3, with 7 bases that match TRBD1. This CDR3 comprises 15 residues. Germline values: CDR1 SNHLY, CDR2 FYNNEI. V dropped 6 bases and J dropped 2; count of bases not matched to a gene: 8.

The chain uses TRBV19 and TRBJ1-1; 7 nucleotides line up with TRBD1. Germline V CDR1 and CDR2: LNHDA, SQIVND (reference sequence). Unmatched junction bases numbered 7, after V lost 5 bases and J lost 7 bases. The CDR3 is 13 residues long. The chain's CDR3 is CASSVSGGIEAFF. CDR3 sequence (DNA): TGTGCCAGTAGTGTTTCAGGGGGAATTGAAGCTTTCTTT.

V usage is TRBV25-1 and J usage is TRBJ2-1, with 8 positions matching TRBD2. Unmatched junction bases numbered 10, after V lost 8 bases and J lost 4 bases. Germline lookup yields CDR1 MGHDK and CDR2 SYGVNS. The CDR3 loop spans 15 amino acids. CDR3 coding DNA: TGTGCCAGCTCGGCGGGGGGCTTAAGGTACAATGAGCAGTTCTTC. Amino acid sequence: CASSAGGLRYNEQFF.

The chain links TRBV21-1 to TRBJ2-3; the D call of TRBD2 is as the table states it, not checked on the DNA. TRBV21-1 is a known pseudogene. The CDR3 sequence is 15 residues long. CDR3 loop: CASSKGTTRTDTQYF. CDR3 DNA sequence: TGTGCCAGCAGCAAAGGGACTACTCGCACAGATACGCAGTATTTT.

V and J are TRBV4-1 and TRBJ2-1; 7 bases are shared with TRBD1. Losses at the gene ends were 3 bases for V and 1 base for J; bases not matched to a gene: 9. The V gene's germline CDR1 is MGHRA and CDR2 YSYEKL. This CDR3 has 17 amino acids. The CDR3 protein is CASSHGKGALSYNEQFF. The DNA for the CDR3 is TGCGCCAGCAGCCATGGAAAGGGGGCTTTGTCCTACAATGAGCAGTTCTTC.

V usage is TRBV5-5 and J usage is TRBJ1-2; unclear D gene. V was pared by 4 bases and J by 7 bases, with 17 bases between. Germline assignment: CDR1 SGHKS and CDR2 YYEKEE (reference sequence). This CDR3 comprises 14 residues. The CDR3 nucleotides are TGTGCCAGCAGCCACCCGTCCTCCCGTTTTGGCTACACCTTC. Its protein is CASSHPSSRFGYTF.

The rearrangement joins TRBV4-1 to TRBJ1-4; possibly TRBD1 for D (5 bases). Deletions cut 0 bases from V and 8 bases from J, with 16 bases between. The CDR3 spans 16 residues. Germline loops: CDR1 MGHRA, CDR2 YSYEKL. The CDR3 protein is CASSQDRQITREKLFF. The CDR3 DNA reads TGCGCCAGCAGCCAAGATAGACAGATAACAAGGGAAAAACTGTTTTTT.

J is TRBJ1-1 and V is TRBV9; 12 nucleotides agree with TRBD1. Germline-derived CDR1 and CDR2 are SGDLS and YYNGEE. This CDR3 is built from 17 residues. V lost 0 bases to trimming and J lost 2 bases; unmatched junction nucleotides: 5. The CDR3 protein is CASSVGGQGASNTEAFF. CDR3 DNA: TGTGCCAGCAGCGTAGGGGGACAGGGGGCCTCAAACACTGAAGCTTTCTTT.

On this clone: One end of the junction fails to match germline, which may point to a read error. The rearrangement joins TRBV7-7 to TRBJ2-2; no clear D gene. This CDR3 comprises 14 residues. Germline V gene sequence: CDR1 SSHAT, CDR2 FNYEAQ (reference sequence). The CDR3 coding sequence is TGTGCTAGCACCCTTAACGCGAACACCGGGGAGCTGTTTTTT. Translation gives CASTLNANTGELFF.

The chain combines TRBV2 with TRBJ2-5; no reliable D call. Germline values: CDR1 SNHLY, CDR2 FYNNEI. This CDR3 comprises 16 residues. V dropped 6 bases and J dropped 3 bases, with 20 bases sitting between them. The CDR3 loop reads CASSRRTPGGKETQYF. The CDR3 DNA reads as TGTGCCAGCAGCCGTCGGACCCCGGGTGGAAAAGAGACCCAGTACTTC.